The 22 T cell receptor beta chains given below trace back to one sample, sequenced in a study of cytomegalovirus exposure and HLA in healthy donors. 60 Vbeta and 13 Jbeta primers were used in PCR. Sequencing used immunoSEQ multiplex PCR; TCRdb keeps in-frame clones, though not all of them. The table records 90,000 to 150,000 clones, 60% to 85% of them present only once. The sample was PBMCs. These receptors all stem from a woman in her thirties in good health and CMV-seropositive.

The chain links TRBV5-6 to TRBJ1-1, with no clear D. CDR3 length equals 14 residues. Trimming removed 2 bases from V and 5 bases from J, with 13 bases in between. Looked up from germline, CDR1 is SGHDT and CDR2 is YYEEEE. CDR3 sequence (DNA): TGTGCCAGCAGCTTTTTTGAGGCTGGGACTGAAGCTTTCTTT. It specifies CASSFFEAGTEAFF.

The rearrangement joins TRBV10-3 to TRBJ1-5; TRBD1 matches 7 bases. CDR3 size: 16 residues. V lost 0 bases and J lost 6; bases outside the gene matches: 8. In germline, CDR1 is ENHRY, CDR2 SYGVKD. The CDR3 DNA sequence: TGTGCCATCAGTGAGTCAGGTCAAGGGGGCGTTCAGCCCCAGCATTTT. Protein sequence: CAISESGQGGVQPQHF.

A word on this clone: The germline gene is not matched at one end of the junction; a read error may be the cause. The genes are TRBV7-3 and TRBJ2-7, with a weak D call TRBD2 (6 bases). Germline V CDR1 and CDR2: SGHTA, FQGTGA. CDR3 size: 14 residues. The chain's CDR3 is CANSPGGKGNEQYF. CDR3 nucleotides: TGTGCCAACAGCCCGGGCGGGAAGGGAAATGAGCAGTACTTC.

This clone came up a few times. CDR3 nucleotide sequence: TGTGCCAGCAGTGAACGGGGTGAAAAACTGTTTTTT. As protein: CASSERGEKLFF. The chain couples TRBV6-1 to TRBJ1-4; D not resolved. The length of the CDR3 is 12 residues. Trimming shortened V by 2 bases and J by 7 bases, and 5 bases separated the two germline ends. Germline loops: CDR1 MNHNS, CDR2 SASEGT.

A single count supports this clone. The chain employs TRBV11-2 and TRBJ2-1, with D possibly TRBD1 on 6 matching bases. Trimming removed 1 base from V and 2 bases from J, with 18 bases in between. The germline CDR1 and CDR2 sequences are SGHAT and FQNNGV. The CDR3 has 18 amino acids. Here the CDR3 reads CASSLVNLRTVTYNEQFF. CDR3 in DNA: TGTGCCAGCAGCTTAGTTAATCTGAGGACAGTAACCTACAATGAGCAGTTCTTC.

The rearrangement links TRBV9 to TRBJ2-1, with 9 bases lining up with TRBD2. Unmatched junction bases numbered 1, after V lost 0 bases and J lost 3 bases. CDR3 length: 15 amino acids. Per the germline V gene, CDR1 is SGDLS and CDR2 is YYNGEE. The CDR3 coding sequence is TGTGCCAGCAGCGTAGCTAGCGGGGTCTACAATGAGCAGTTCTTC. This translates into CASSVASGVYNEQFF.

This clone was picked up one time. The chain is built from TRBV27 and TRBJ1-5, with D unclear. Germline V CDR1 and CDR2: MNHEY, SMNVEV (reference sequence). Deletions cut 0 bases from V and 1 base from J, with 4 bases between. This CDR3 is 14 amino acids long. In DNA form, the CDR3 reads TGTGCCAGCAGTTTATCCGGGAGCAATCAGCCCCAGCATTTT. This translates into CASSLSGSNQPQHF.

The DNA of the CDR3 is TGTGCCAGCAGCCTAGCGGGGGGTGAAAAGACCCAGTACTTC. Translation: CASSLAGGEKTQYF. This rearrangement joins TRBV6-5 to TRBJ2-5; 11 bases align to TRBD2. Germline trimming cut 6 bases from V and 6 bases from J; bases unmatched to any gene: 6. CDR1 is MNHEY and CDR2 is SVGAGI in the germline V gene. The CDR3 has 14 amino acids.

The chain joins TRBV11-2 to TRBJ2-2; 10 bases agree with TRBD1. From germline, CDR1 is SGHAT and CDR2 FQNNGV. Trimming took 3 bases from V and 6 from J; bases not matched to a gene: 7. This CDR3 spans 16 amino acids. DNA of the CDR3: TGTGCCAGCAGCTTCGACGGGACAGGGGTGGCCGGGGAGCTGTTTTTT. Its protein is CASSFDGTGVAGELFF.

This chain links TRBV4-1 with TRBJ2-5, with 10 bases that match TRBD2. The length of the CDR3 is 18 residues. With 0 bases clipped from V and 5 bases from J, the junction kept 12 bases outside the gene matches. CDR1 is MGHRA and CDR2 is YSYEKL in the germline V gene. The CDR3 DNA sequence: TGCGCCAGCAGCCAAGATAGGGGATTAGCGGGGGGACGGGAGACCCAGTACTTC. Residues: CASSQDRGLAGGRETQYF.

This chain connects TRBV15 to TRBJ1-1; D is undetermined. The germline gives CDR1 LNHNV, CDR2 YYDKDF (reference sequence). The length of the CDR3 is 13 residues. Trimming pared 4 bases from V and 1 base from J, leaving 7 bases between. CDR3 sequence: CATSKGENTEAFF. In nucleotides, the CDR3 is TGTGCCACCAGCAAGGGAGAGAACACTGAAGCTTTCTTT.

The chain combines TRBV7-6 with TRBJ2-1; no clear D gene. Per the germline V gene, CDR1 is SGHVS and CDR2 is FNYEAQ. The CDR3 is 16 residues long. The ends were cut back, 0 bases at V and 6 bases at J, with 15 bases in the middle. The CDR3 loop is CASSLALGLGANEQFF. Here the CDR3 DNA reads TGTGCCAGCAGCTTAGCGCTTGGCCTTGGTGCCAATGAGCAGTTCTTC.

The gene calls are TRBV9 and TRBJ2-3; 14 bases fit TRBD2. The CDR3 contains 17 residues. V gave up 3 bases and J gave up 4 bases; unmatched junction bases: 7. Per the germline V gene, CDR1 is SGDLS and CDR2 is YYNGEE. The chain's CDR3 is CASSAPTGLAGADTQYF. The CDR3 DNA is TGTGCCAGCAGCGCCCCAACGGGACTAGCGGGGGCAGATACGCAGTATTTT.

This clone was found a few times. The CDR3 coding sequence is TGTGCCAGCAGCTTATGGGACAGGGCCAGCTCTGGAAACACCATATATTTT. This encodes CASSLWDRASSGNTIYF. The gene calls are TRBV7-8 and TRBJ1-3, with TRBD1 matching over 9 bases. The germline CDR1 and CDR2 sequences are SGHVS and FQNEAQ. The CDR3 is 17 amino acids. The trim removed 2 bases at V and 0 bases at J, leaving 5 bases unmatched.

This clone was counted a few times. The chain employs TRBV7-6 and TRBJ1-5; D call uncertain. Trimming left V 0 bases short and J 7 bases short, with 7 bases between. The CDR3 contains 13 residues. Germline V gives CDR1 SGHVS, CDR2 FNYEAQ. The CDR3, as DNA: TGTGCCAGCAGCTTAGCGCACGGGCAGCCCCAGCATTTT. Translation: CASSLAHGQPQHF.

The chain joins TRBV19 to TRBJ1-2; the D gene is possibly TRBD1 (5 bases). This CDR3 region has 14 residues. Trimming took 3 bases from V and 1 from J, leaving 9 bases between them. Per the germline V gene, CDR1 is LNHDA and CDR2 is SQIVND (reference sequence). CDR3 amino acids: CASSIIDSNYGYTF. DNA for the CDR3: TGTGCCAGTAGTATTATAGACAGTAACTATGGCTACACCTTC.

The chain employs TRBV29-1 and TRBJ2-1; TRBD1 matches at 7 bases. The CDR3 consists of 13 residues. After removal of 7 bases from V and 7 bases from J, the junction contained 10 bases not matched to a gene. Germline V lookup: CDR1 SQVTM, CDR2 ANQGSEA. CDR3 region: CSARQGALNEQFF. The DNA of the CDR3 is TGCAGCGCCCGACAGGGCGCTCTGAATGAGCAGTTCTTC.

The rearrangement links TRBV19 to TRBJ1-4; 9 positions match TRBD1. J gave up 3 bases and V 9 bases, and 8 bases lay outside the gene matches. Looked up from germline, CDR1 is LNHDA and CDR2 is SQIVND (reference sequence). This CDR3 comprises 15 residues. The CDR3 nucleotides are TGTGCCAGCAGGACAGGGGAAAGAGCTAATGAAAAACTGTTTTTT. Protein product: CASRTGERANEKLFF.

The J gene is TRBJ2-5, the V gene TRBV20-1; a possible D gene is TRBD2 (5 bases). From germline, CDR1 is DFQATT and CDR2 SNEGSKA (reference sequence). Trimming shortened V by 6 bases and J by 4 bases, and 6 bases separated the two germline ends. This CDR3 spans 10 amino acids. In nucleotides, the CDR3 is TGCAGTGCACTAGGAGAGACCCAGTACTTC. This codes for CSALGETQYF.

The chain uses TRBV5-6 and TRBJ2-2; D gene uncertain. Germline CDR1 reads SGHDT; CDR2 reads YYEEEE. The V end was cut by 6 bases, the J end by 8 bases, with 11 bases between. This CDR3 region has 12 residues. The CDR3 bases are TGTGCCAGCACCCCTTTGAGTGGGGAGCTGTTTTTT. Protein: CASTPLSGELFF.

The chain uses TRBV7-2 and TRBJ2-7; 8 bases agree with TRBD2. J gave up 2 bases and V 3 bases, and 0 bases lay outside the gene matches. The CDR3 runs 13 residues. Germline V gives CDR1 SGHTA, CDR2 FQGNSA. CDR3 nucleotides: TGTGCCAGCAGCTTGGGACTAGCCTACGAGCAGTACTTC. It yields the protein CASSLGLAYEQYF.

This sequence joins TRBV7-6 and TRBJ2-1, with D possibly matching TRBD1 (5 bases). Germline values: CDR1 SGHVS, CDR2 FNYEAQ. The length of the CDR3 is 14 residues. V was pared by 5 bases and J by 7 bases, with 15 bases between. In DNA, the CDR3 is TGTGCCAGCAGCCTCGATCTTTACAGGAATGAGCAGTTCTTC. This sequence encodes CASSLDLYRNEQFF.